This T cell receptor beta chain was documented in a study of early T cells in non-severe SARS-CoV-2 infection. As for the study in general: Unsorted whole-blood RNA was sequenced in bulk, leaving chains unpaired.

This clonotype has ten or more counts. Its target is unknown. V lost 1 base and J lost 4, with 7 bases in between. The CDR3 covers 13 residues. Per germline, CDR1 SEHNR and CDR2 FQNEAQ (reference sequence). Findings of the study overall: The matching step, a VDJdb search, favored anti-spike CD8 responses and missed private and CD4 specificities.

cDNA molecules, individually, were tagged with unique molecular identifiers. From the 5' RACE reads, TCRdb called clonotypes with MiXCR, one entry per CDR3 protein. In the table there are 87,000 or so distinct CDR3 sequences, roughly an eighth of which are singletons. The source is an adult who was a healthcare worker with PCR-confirmed SARS-CoV-2 infection or an uninfected control (not recorded which). The sample taken for sequencing was whole blood. V and J are TRBV7-9 and TRBJ1-1; no clear D gene. The CDR3 reads CASSLGSATEAFF. DNA for the CDR3: TGTGCCAGCAGCTTAGGGTCAGCCACTGAAGCTTTCTTT. Drawing the rest from reference TRBV7-9 and TRBJ1-1, the complete variable domain is DTGVSQNPRHKITKRGQNVTFRCDPISEHNRLYWYRQTLGQGPEFLTYFQNEAQLEKSRLLSDRFSAERPKGSFSTLEIQRTEQGDSAMYLCASSLGSATEAFFGQGTRLTVV.